The 5 T cell receptor beta chains listed next were all sequenced from one sample in a study of OX40 agonist ivuxolimab in advanced cancers. Generated by immunoSEQ multiplex PCR, the TCRdb table keeps only in-frame clones and is missing some. The sample includes fewer than 85,000 clones, less than 90% of them seen just once. The specimen comprised CD4+ or CD8+ T cells sorted from blood, sampled in a trial of the OX40 agonist ivuxolimab. These receptors all come from an adult with an advanced solid tumor such as melanoma, head and neck, liver or kidney cancer.

The rearrangement joins TRBV6-5 to TRBJ2-7; D call uncertain. The CDR3 is made up of 13 amino acids. Per the germline V gene, CDR1 is MNHEY and CDR2 is SVGAGI. Trimming removed 6 bases at V and 0 bases at J, with 9 bases between. The CDR3 loop reads CASSPQSSYEQYF. CDR3 nucleotide sequence: TGTGCCAGCAGCCCCCAGAGCTCCTACGAGCAGTACTTC.

This sequence joins TRBV30 and TRBJ2-7, with D perhaps matching TRBD2 (6 bases). V was shortened by 2 bases and J by 1 base, with 12 bases between the two germline ends. The germline CDR1 and CDR2 sequences are GTSNPN and SVGIG (reference sequence). The CDR3 has 14 amino acids. The CDR3: CAWSRSSVSYEQYF. The CDR3 DNA reads as TGTGCCTGGAGTAGGTCTAGCGTATCCTACGAGCAGTACTTC.

On this clone itself: Additional DNA sequences in this sample encode the identical CDR3. The chain is built from TRBV5-4 and TRBJ2-7; tentatively, D is TRBD2 (5 bases). V dropped 5 bases and J dropped 0 bases, with 6 bases sitting between them. Germline values: CDR1 SGHNT, CDR2 YYREEE (reference sequence). This CDR3 contains 12 residues. Here the CDR3 DNA reads TGTGCCAGCAGTCGGGACTCCTACGAGCAGTACTTC. Protein product: CASSRDSYEQYF.

The chain couples TRBV7-3 to TRBJ2-7; possibly TRBD2 for D (6 bases). Germline-derived CDR1 and CDR2 are SGHTA and FQGTGA. The CDR3 has 15 amino acids. Between the trimmed V and J ends, which lost 2 bases and 7 bases, there was a span of 18 bases. The CDR3 is CASSLDSGPRKEQYF. CDR3 coding DNA: TGTGCCAGCAGCTTAGATAGCGGACCTCGGAAGGAGCAGTACTTC.

J is TRBJ1-5 and V is TRBV12-5; D uncertain. Trimming shortened V by 3 bases and J by 6 bases, and 6 bases separated the two germline ends. Germline V CDR1 and CDR2: LGHNT, FRNRAP. CDR3 length: 12 amino acids. DNA for the CDR3: TGTGCTAGTGGTTTTGATCGTCAGCCCCAGCATTTT. The encoded protein is CASGFDRQPQHF.